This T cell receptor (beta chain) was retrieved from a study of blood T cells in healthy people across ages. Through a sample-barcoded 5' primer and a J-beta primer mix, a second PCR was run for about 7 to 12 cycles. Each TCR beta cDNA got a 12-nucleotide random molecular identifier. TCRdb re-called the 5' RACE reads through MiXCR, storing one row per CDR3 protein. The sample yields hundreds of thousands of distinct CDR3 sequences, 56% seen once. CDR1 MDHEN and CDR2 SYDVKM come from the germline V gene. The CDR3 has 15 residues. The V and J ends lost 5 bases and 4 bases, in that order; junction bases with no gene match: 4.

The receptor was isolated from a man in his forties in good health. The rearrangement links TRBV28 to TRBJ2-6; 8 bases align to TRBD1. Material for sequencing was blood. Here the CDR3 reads CASSLWTGGANVLTF. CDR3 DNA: TGTGCCAGCAGTCTCTGGACAGGGGGGGCCAACGTCCTGACTTTC.